The 14 T cell receptor beta chains listed next were all sequenced from one sample in a study of cytomegalovirus exposure and HLA in healthy donors. The PCR had 60 Vbeta and 13 Jbeta primers. Measured with immunoSEQ multiplex PCR; TCRdb has only the in-frame clones, and not every one. The profile shows 150,000 or so clones, roughly 64% of them singletons. Sequencing was performed on PBMCs. These receptors were taken from a woman aged 25-40 years in good health and CMV-seropositive.

This clone was counted between two and nine times. The CDR3 spells CASSVVGTGDAEQYF. The CDR3 DNA sequence: TGTGCCAGCAGCGTAGTGGGGACAGGGGATGCCGAGCAGTACTTC. V usage is TRBV9 and J usage is TRBJ2-7; 10 bases map to TRBD1. In germline, CDR1 is SGDLS, CDR2 YYNGEE. V lost 0 bases to trimming and J lost 6 bases; unmatched junction nucleotides: 6. CDR3 length equals 15 residues.

The rearrangement joins TRBV7-6 to TRBJ1-3; a weak D match, TRBD1 (5 bases). Germline CDR1 SGHVS, CDR2 FNYEAQ. The germline V and J ends were trimmed by 5 bases and 0 bases, with 14 bases remaining between them. The CDR3 totals 16 residues. The CDR3 sequence: CASSLGGGGSGNTIYF. In DNA, the CDR3 is TGTGCCAGCAGCCTTGGGGGGGGAGGCTCTGGAAACACCATATATTTT.

The chain carries TRBV10-1 and TRBJ2-2, with a tentative D call TRBD2 (5 bases). Trimming took 3 bases from V and 6 from J, leaving 14 bases between them. The CDR3 is 15 amino acids. Germline values: CDR1 WNHNN, CDR2 SYGVQD (reference sequence). The CDR3 reads CASSESEGLAGELFF. CDR3 DNA: TGCGCCAGCAGTGAATCCGAGGGTCTGGCCGGGGAGCTGTTTTTT.

This sequence joins TRBV9 and TRBJ2-7, with 8 bases aligning to TRBD2. The trim removed 3 bases at V and 12 bases at J, leaving 20 bases unmatched. The germline gives CDR1 SGDLS, CDR2 YYNGEE. The CDR3 contains 16 residues. The CDR3: CASSATTGSGALTLYF. The CDR3 DNA reads as TGTGCCAGCAGCGCAACCACGGGTAGCGGGGCTCTTACTTTGTACTTC.

The rearrangement uses TRBV18 and TRBJ2-6, with 8 bases aligning to TRBD2. The junction had 10 bases not matched to a gene; V was cut back by 3 bases and J by 0 bases. Germline CDR1 KGHSH, CDR2 LQKENI. The CDR3 length is 19 residues. The CDR3 nucleotides are TGTGCCAGCTCACCCGCCGGGGGGGGCCCACTCTCTGGGGCCAACGTCCTGACTTTC. Encoded protein: CASSPAGGGPLSGANVLTF.

This clone was seen a few times. The chain carries TRBV18 and TRBJ1-2, with D maybe TRBD1 (5 bases). Trimming shortened V by 3 bases and J by 7 bases, and 12 bases separated the two germline ends. The CDR3 has 13 amino acids. CDR1 is KGHSH, CDR2 LQKENI, per germline. CDR3 sequence (DNA): TGTGCCAGCTCACCCGACAGTCCCGCTGGCTACACCTTC. Its translation is CASSPDSPAGYTF.

This clone has just one count. The chain joins TRBV6-1 to TRBJ2-5; D gene uncertain. In germline, CDR1 is MNHNS, CDR2 SASEGT. V gave up 2 bases and J gave up 5 bases, with 3 bases separating them. CDR3 length equals 11 residues. The DNA for the CDR3 is TGTGCCAGCAGTGAATCGGAGACCCAGTACTTC. Its protein product is CASSESETQYF.

The chain has TRBV2 and TRBJ2-7, with TRBD2 as a possible D gene (6 bases). V lost 6 bases to trimming and J lost 6 bases, with 15 bases between them. Germline-derived CDR1 and CDR2 are SNHLY and FYNNEI. The CDR3 consists of 13 residues. CDR3 sequence reads: CASSDGGVAEQYF. The CDR3 coding sequence is TGTGCCAGCAGCGACGGGGGAGTGGCCGAGCAGTACTTC.

This clone showed up just a few times. V and J are TRBV6-1 and TRBJ1-4; D possibly corresponds to TRBD1 (5 bases). Germline CDR1 is MNHNS and CDR2 is SASEGT. The CDR3 is 15 residues long. Trimming took 2 bases from V and 4 from J, leaving 11 bases between them. Written as DNA, the CDR3 is TGTGCCAGCAGTGAATTCGGGACTGATAATGAAAAACTGTTTTTT. Translated: CASSEFGTDNEKLFF.

This clone turned up a few times. CDR3 protein: CASKATAGNTIYF. As DNA, the CDR3 is TGTGCCAGCAAAGCAACGGCGGGGAACACCATATATTTT. The V and J genes are TRBV6-1 and TRBJ1-3; the D is unclear. CDR1 is MNHNS and CDR2 is SASEGT in the germline V gene. The CDR3 spans 13 residues. Trimming shortened V by 7 bases and J by 7 bases, and 14 bases separated the two germline ends.

V gene TRBV4-1 combines with J gene TRBJ1-1; TRBD1 aligns across 8 bases. The germline gives CDR1 MGHRA, CDR2 YSYEKL. V was pared by 6 bases and J by 1 base, with 4 bases of the junction left unmatched. The CDR3 has 14 amino acids. Here the CDR3 reads CASRIRGRNTEAFF. The CDR3 DNA reads as TGCGCCAGCAGAATCAGGGGGCGGAACACTGAAGCTTTCTTT.

This chain uses TRBV10-2 with TRBJ2-1; TRBD2 matches at 9 bases. V shed 8 bases, J shed 4 bases, and the junction held 9 bases outside the gene matches. The CDR3 extends over 15 amino acids. Germline lookup yields CDR1 WSHSY and CDR2 SAAADI. In DNA form, the CDR3 reads TGCGCCAGCGCCCGCTCTAGCGGGACTTACAATGAGCAGTTCTTC. It codes for CASARSSGTYNEQFF.

V usage is TRBV18 and J usage is TRBJ2-1; D is possibly TRBD2 (7 bases). V lost 6 bases and J 5 bases, leaving 14 bases between the germline ends. This CDR3 spans 14 amino acids. Germline values: CDR1 KGHSH, CDR2 LQKENI. The CDR3, as DNA: TGTGCCAGCTCGCCCGGGGGGCCCCACAATGAGCAGTTCTTC. Amino acid sequence: CASSPGGPHNEQFF.

This clone was observed a handful of times. As DNA, the CDR3 is TGTGCCAGCAGCCTGTTGGCCCTCTCGAACACCGGGGAGCTGTTTTTT. It encodes CASSLLALSNTGELFF. The J gene is TRBJ2-2, the V gene TRBV5-6; D is unclear. The CDR3 covers 16 residues. Germline CDR1 SGHDT, CDR2 YYEEEE. The V and J ends lost 4 bases and 0 bases respectively, with 13 bases between them.